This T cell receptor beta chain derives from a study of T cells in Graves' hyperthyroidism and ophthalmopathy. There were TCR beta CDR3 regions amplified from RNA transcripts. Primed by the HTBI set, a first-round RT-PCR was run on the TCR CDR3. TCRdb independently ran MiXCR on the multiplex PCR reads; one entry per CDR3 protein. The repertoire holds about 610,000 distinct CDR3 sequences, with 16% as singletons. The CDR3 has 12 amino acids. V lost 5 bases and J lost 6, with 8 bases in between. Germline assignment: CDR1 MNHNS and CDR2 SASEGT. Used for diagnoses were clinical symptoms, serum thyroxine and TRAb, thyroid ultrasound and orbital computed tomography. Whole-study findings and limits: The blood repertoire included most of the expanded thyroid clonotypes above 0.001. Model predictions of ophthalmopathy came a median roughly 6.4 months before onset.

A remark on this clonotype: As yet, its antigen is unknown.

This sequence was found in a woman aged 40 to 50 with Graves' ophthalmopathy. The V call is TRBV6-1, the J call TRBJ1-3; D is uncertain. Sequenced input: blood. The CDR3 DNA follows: TGTGCCAGCAGTCTGACGACAAACACCATATATTTT. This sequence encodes CASSLTTNTIYF.